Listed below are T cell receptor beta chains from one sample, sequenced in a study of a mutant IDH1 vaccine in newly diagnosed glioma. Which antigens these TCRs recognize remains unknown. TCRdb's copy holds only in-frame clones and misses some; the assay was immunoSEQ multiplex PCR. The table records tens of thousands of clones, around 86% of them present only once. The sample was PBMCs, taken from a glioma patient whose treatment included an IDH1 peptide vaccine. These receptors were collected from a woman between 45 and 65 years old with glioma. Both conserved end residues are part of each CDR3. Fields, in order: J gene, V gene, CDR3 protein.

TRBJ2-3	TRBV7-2	CASSQGGALDTQYF
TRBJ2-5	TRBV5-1	CASSPLVSGGARETQYF
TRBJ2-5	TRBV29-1	CSVPPLERQETQYF
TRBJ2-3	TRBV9	CASSVDRDTQYF
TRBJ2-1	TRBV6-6	CGTAPEPMYNEQFF
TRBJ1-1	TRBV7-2	CASSRQGTEAFF
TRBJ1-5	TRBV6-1	CASSEDEGGGYQPQHF
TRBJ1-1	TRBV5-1	CASSPTGTLNTEAFF
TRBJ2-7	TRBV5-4	CASSLDTDYEQYF
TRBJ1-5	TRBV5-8	CASSSGPNQPQHF
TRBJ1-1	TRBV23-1	CASSQSDVPNTEAFF
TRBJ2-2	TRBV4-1	CASSQETSGGAGELFF
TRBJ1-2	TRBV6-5	CASSSGPDYGYTF
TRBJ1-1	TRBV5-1	CASSLGTGVEAFF
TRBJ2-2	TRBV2	CASIPGLRTGELFF
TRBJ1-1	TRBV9	CASSVGTANTEAFF
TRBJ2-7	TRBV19	CASSKGQGVSYEQYF
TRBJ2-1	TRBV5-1	CASSLEPPEQFF
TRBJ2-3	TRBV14	CASSLRLAGGSDTQYF
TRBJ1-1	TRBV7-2	CASSLALANTEAFF
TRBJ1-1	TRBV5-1	CASSLVQGMVTEAFF
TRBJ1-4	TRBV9	CASSVALTGGEKLFF
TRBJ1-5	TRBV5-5	CASSLVQGQKGPQHF
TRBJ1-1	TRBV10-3	CAIGQDRGLNTEAFF
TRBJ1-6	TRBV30	CAWSGHGYNSPLHF
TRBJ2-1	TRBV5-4	CASSLGGFPNEQFF
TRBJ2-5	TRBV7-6	CASSAGEETQYF
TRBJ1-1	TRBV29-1	CSVARSQNTEAFF
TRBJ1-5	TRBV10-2	CASSLPGDQPQHF
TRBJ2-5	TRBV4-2	CASSQLAGGQETQYF
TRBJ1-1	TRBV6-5	CASSTNGLGNTEAFF
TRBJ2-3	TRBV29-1	CSVTGQTMTDTQYF
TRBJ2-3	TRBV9	CASTVGGAVDTQYF
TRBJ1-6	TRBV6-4	CASSESQGYNSPLHF
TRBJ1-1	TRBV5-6	CASSRQQSKAFF
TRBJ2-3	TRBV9	CASSVGNGGATDTQYF
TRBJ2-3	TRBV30	CAWSVRGSRSDTQYF
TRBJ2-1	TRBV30	CAWDRGRWDEQFF
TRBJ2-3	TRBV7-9	CASRNSGGGADTQYF
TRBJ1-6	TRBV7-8	CASSLEGHYSPLHF
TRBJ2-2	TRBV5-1	CASSLVSGGNTGELFF
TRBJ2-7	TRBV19	CASSIGLAGGLYEQYF
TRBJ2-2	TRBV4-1	CASSQPNTGELFF
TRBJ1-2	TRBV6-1	CASSETGYGYTF
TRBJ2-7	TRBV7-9	CASSLAGRYYEQYF
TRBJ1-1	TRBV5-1	CASSPDRANTEAFF
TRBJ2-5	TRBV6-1	CASSPGGGWETQYF
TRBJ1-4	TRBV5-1	CASSLLRSDEKLFF
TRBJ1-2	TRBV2	CASRDRTGWGDGYTF
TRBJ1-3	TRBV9	CASSVGSSGNTIYF
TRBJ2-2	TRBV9	CASSAGDYRGELFF
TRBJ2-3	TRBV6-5	CASTRQYTDTQYF
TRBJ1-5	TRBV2	CASRGQGGWQPQHF
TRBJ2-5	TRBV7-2	CASSVTSGQETQYF